The rows below give T cell receptor beta chains drawn from one sample of a study of shared clonotypes between healthy human individuals. Only in-frame clones appear in the TCRdb table, and some are missing; sequencing was by immunoSEQ multiplex PCR. This sample has 650,000 to 700,000 clones; about nine tenths occur once, and the top ten carry about a third. The sequenced sample was memory CD8+ T cells from PBMCs. The receptors stem from a man between 18 and 29 years old in good health. Some clones in this sample may be carry-over from other donors' samples. CDR3s include the opening cysteine and the closing phenylalanine or tryptophan. Each record gives: J gene, V gene, D gene, clone size, CDR3 protein, CDR3 DNA. A D gene is named only where the DNA matches it firmly. The listing skips clone size in some rows; elsewhere it reads once, few, many or a size class.

TRBJ2-3 | TRBV19 | - | - | CASSIGSLGDTQYF | TGTGCCAGTAGTATAGGAAGCTTGGGAGATACGCAGTATTTT
TRBJ2-5 | TRBV19 | - | - | CASSVRQVEQETQYF | TGTGCCAGTAGTGTGAGACAGGTAGAGCAAGAGACCCAGTACTTC
TRBJ2-1 | TRBV25-1 | TRBD2 | once | CASSDFAGGEQFF | TGTGCCAGCAGTGATTTCGCGGGAGGTGAGCAGTTCTTC
TRBJ2-7 | TRBV11-2 | - | - | CASNTVGGANYEQYF | TGTGCCAGCAACACCGTGGGGGGAGCCAACTACGAGCAGTACTTC
TRBJ2-2 | TRBV10-1 | TRBD1 | - | CASSDFATGGSGELFF | TGCGCCAGCAGTGATTTCGCGACAGGGGGTTCCGGGGAGCTGTTTTTT
TRBJ2-7 | TRBV7-2 | - | - | CASSQSDGRGEQYF | TGTGCCAGCAGCCAGAGTGATGGTCGAGGCGAGCAGTACTTC
TRBJ2-7 | TRBV5-1 | - | - | CASSLTRGRAYEQYF | TGCGCCAGCAGCCTCACGCGGGGGCGGGCCTACGAGCAGTACTTC
TRBJ2-7 | TRBV10-3 | TRBD1 | - | CAISDLTGPTSYEQYF | TGTGCCATCAGTGACTTGACAGGGCCTACCTCCTACGAGCAGTACTTC
TRBJ1-6 | TRBV7-9 | - | - | CASSLFTDTLYNSPLHF | TGTGCCAGCAGCTTATTTACAGATACCCTCTATAATTCACCCCTCCACTTT
TRBJ1-1 | TRBV7-9 | - | - | CASRTPLSTLNTEAFF | TGTGCCAGCAGAACGCCCCTCAGTACCCTGAACACTGAAGCTTTCTTT
TRBJ2-1 | TRBV6-5 | TRBD2 | - | CATLAGVNEQFF | TGTGCCACCCTAGCGGGAGTCAATGAGCAGTTCTTC
TRBJ2-3 | TRBV15 | - | - | CATSRSTDTQYF | TGTGCCACCAGCAGAAGCACAGATACGCAGTATTTT
TRBJ2-7 | TRBV4-1 | TRBD2 | - | CASSQLAGTPYEQYF | TGCGCCAGCAGCCAACTAGCGGGAACCCCCTACGAGCAGTACTTC
TRBJ2-7 | TRBV9 | TRBD1 | - | CASSVWGQGADEQYF | TGTGCCAGCAGCGTATGGGGACAGGGGGCTGACGAGCAGTACTTC
TRBJ2-7 | TRBV10-3 | - | - | CAITSDRDEQYF | TGTGCCATCACTTCCGACCGGGACGAGCAGTACTTC
TRBJ2-7 | TRBV6-6 | - | once | CASRSGQEYEQYF | TGTGCCAGCCGCTCCGGGCAGGAGTACGAGCAGTACTTC
TRBJ2-3 | TRBV7-3 | TRBD2 | - | CASSPLAGVIDTQYF | TGTGCCAGCAGCCCTCTAGCGGGAGTAATAGATACGCAGTATTTT
TRBJ2-1 | TRBV9 | TRBD2 | - | CASSVSASGRYEQFF | TGTGCCAGCAGCGTATCGGCTAGCGGGAGGTATGAGCAGTTCTTC
TRBJ2-7 | TRBV4-2 | - | - | CASSQRGGGARNEQYF | TGTGCCAGCAGCCAGCGAGGAGGGGGCGCGAGGAACGAGCAGTACTTC
TRBJ2-7 | TRBV5-6 | - | - | CASSLVGAGWDEQYF | TGTGCCAGCAGCTTGGTGGGGGCAGGGTGGGACGAGCAGTACTTC
TRBJ2-5 | TRBV11-2 | - | - | CASSLTVQETQYF | TGTGCCAGCAGCTTAACAGTCCAAGAGACCCAGTACTTC
TRBJ1-3 | TRBV10-3 | - | - | CAISERFGGKGNTIYF | TGTGCCATCAGTGAACGTTTCGGGGGGAAAGGAAACACCATATATTTT
TRBJ2-5 | TRBV5-4 | - | - | CASSFFTGPTQETQYF | TGTGCCAGCAGCTTCTTCACGGGACCTACCCAGGAGACCCAGTACTTC
TRBJ2-3 | TRBV11-2 | - | - | CASSFWGRLSTDTQYF | TGTGCCAGCAGCTTTTGGGGGCGATTAAGCACAGATACGCAGTATTTT
TRBJ1-3 | TRBV27 | - | medium-sized | CASSLRAGNTIYF | TGTGCCAGCAGCCTCAGGGCTGGAAACACCATATATTTT
TRBJ2-7 | TRBV30 | - | - | CAWSQREFDEQYF | TGTGCCTGGAGTCAACGGGAGTTCGACGAGCAGTACTTC
TRBJ2-2 | TRBV7-6 | - | - | CASSLVASGELFF | TGTGCCAGCAGCTTAGTGGCTTCCGGGGAGCTGTTTTTT
TRBJ2-1 | TRBV7-8 | - | - | CASSSRARGNEQFF | TGTGCCAGCAGCTCCCGGGCCAGGGGCAATGAGCAGTTCTTC
TRBJ2-1 | TRBV9 | TRBD2 | - | CASSSRSGRYEQFF | TGTGCCAGCAGCAGCCGGAGCGGGAGGTATGAGCAGTTCTTC
TRBJ1-1 | TRBV11-2 | - | - | CASSLDPLGTMNTEAFF | TGTGCCAGCAGCTTAGATCCGTTGGGGACAATGAACACTGAAGCTTTCTTT
TRBJ2-7 | TRBV10-3 | TRBD1 | - | CAIRTGGLYEQYF | TGTGCCATCAGAACAGGGGGCCTCTACGAGCAGTACTTC
TRBJ2-6 | TRBV27 | - | - | CASSSTAGGSGANVLTF | TGTGCCAGCAGTTCGACAGCAGGGGGGTCTGGGGCCAACGTCCTGACTTTC
TRBJ2-7 | TRBV29-1 | - | - | CSVGGVDAESSHEQYF | TGCAGCGTTGGGGGAGTGGACGCCGAAAGCTCCCACGAGCAGTACTTC